This entry is about one TCR beta chain. The authors' processing: Scientists estimated how many nucleated cells there were by amplifying reference gene primers. This table comes from immunoSEQ multiplex PCR, and its TCRdb copy is limited to in-frame clones, with some not included. Clone size and the V and J calls come from that table; the DNA yielded D and trimming. The profile shows 65,000 to 70,000 clones, roughly 81% of them singletons. The data stem from a study of blood T cell repertoires in COVID-19. The wider study: From the United States, Italy and Spain came samples of acute and convalescent COVID-19. From T cells, B-cell-depleted T cells, or PBMCs came the material, which was cDNA or gDNA.

CDR3 length: 11 amino acids. Germline lookup yields CDR1 MNHEY and CDR2 SVGEGT. The J segment lost 10 bases and the V segment lost 6 bases, leaving 3 bases of the junction unmatched. This sequence was found in a human donor in a cohort sampled during active COVID-19. The chain employs TRBV6-2 or TRBV6-3 and TRBJ2-1, with 7 bases matching TRBD1. Sequencing was carried out using peripheral blood. The CDR3 loop reads CASSQGVEQFF. The CDR3 coding sequence is TGTGCCAGCAGCCAGGGGGTGGAGCAGTTCTTC.